This entry features one T cell receptor beta chain sequence. The data stem from a study of cytomegalovirus exposure and HLA in healthy donors. PCR employed 60 Vbeta and 13 Jbeta primers. Only in-frame clones appear in the TCRdb table, and some are missing; sequencing was by immunoSEQ multiplex PCR. The sample contains about 190,000 clones, roughly 77% of which appear only once. The V end lost 0 bases, the J end lost 7 bases, and 15 bases lay between the germline ends. The CDR3 runs 15 residues. The germline gives CDR1 LGHNA, CDR2 YNFKEQ. Sequencing used PBMCs. This sequence originates from a man in his forties in good health and CMV-seropositive. The V and J genes are TRBV4-2 and TRBJ1-2; D might be TRBD1 (6 bases). The CDR3 DNA is TGTGCCAGCAGCCAAGACGGACAGAGGGGTGGTGGCTACACCTTC. Translating gives CASSQDGQRGGGYTF.